This is a list of T cell receptor beta chains from one sample in a study of blood T cell repertoires in COVID-19. Libraries were prepared by immunoSEQ multiplex PCR; TCRdb keeps only in-frame clonotypes and omits some of them. The sample carries over 350,000 clones, approximately 90% recorded once. Sequencing input: PBMCs or T cells enriched from blood (not recorded which). These TCRs come from a woman between 45 and 60 years old who had recovered from COVID-19. The CDR3 runs from the conserved cysteine through the conserved F or W. The D gene is left open where the match is weak. Rows give clone size only sometimes, using once, few, many, or a class for an expanded clone.

clone_size d_call j_call v_call cdr3_aa cdr3_nt
- - TRBJ1-5 TRBV12-2 CASRYPWTLRAQHF TGTGCAAGTCGCTACCCCTGGACACTCCGGGCCCAGCATTTT
- TRBD1 TRBJ2-5 TRBV7-2 CASSLGQLQETQYF TGTGCCAGCAGCTTGGGACAGCTCCAAGAGACCCAGTACTTC
- - TRBJ1-2 TRBV10-3 CAISEGPQVRIGYTF TGTGCCATCAGCGAGGGTCCACAGGTTAGGATTGGCTACACCTTC
- TRBD2 TRBJ2-1 TRBV6-5 CASSYSIAGGPDEQFF TGTGCCAGCAGTTACTCCATAGCGGGGGGGCCGGATGAGCAGTTCTTC
- TRBD1 TRBJ2-7 TRBV5-5 CASSAGTAYEQYF TGTGCCAGCAGCGCCGGGACAGCCTACGAGCAGTACTTC
- - TRBJ1-2 TRBV3-1/TRBV3-2 CASSQVQGGVYGYTF TGTGCCAGCAGCCAAGTACAGGGTGGCGTCTATGGCTACACCTTC
- - TRBJ1-6 TRBV6-5 CASGGYRGSPLHF TGTGCCAGTGGAGGCTACCGGGGTTCACCCCTCCACTTT
- TRBD1 TRBJ1-5 TRBV16 CASTGTGGRNQPQHF TGTGCCAGCACCGGTACAGGGGGGCGGAATCAGCCCCAGCATTTT
- - TRBJ2-7 TRBV27 CATSRRAGYEQYF TGTGCCACCTCGAGGCGGGCGGGATACGAGCAGTACTTC
- - TRBJ2-1 TRBV5-8 CASSLESRVHNEQFF TGTGCCAGCAGCTTGGAGAGCAGGGTCCACAATGAGCAGTTCTTC
- - TRBJ1-4 TRBV9 CASSVGQSNEKLFF TGTGCCAGCAGCGTTGGACAGAGTAATGAAAAACTGTTTTTT
- - TRBJ1-3 TRBV6-5 CASTTYSGNTIYF TGTGCCAGCACCACTTACTCTGGAAACACCATATATTTT
- - TRBJ1-2 TRBV6-5 CASSYNYGEGNYGYTF TGTGCCAGCAGTTACAATTACGGGGAGGGTAACTATGGCTACACCTTC
- TRBD1 TRBJ1-6 TRBV5-6 CASSFRTGVGSPLHF TGTGCCAGCAGCTTCCGGACAGGAGTGGGTTCACCCCTCCACTTT
- TRBD2 TRBJ2-3 TRBV15 CATSRTSGGADTQYF TGTGCCACCAGCAGGACTAGCGGGGGGGCAGATACGCAGTATTTT
- TRBD1 TRBJ2-1 TRBV6-5 CASSYKDRVNEQFF TGTGCCAGCAGTTACAAGGACAGGGTGAATGAGCAGTTCTTC
- - TRBJ1-1 TRBV6-5 CASSYSGVNTEAFF TGTGCCAGCAGTTACTCGGGAGTGAACACTGAAGCTTTCTTT
- - TRBJ2-5 TRBV12-3/TRBV12-4 CASSWGEETQYF TGTGCCAGCAGTTGGGGGGAAGAGACCCAGTACTTC
- TRBD1 TRBJ1-4 TRBV28 CASSGEGANNEKLFF TGTGCCAGCAGTGGCGAGGGGGCGAACAATGAAAAACTGTTTTTT
- TRBD1 TRBJ1-2 TRBV18 CASSPAGGEDYGYTF TGTGCCAGCTCACCAGCAGGGGGTGAGGACTATGGCTACACCTTC
- - TRBJ1-1 TRBV7-8 CASSPDGRGTEAFF TGTGCCAGCAGCCCAGACGGGCGCGGGACTGAAGCTTTCTTT
- - TRBJ1-1 TRBV4-2 CASSQDMGANTEAFF TGTGCCAGCAGCCAGGATATGGGGGCGAACACTGAAGCTTTCTTT
- TRBD1 TRBJ1-6 TRBV4-1 CASRPPGQGDSPLHF TGCGCCAGCAGACCCCCGGGACAGGGGGATTCACCCCTCCACTTT
- - TRBJ1-4 TRBV28 CASSSRRAFNEKLFF TGTGCCAGCAGTTCACGCAGGGCCTTTAATGAAAAACTGTTTTTT
- - TRBJ2-7 TRBV2 CASSDVTASSYEQYF TGTGCCAGCAGTGACGTGACTGCCAGCTCCTACGAGCAGTACTTC
- - TRBJ2-7 TRBV7-2 CASSLDRDTYEQYF TGTGCCAGCAGCTTAGACAGGGACACCTACGAGCAGTACTTC
- - TRBJ1-5 TRBV6-5 CASRGGTFSNQPQHF TGTGCCAGCAGGGGAGGGACTTTTAGCAATCAGCCCCAGCATTTT
- - TRBJ2-1 TRBV9 CASSVGGPDYEQFF TGTGCCAGCAGCGTAGGGGGGCCGGACTATGAGCAGTTCTTC
- TRBD2 TRBJ2-2 TRBV19 CASSIAGGGANTGELFF TGTGCCAGTAGTATCGCGGGCGGGGGGGCGAACACCGGGGAGCTGTTTTTT
- - TRBJ2-7 TRBV5-1 CASSPTGAPYEQYF TGCGCCAGCAGTCCGACAGGTGCACCCTACGAGCAGTACTTC
- - TRBJ2-5 TRBV18 CASSPMGAEETQYF TGTGCCAGCTCACCCATGGGGGCTGAAGAGACCCAGTACTTC
- - TRBJ1-5 TRBV28 CASSFGRGSQPQHF TGTGCCAGCAGTTTCGGAAGAGGCAGTCAGCCCCAGCATTTT
once - TRBJ2-7 TRBV19 CASSATLLGTYEQYF TGTGCCAGTAGTGCCACGCTACTAGGGACCTACGAGCAGTACTTC
- - TRBJ1-6 TRBV7-9 CANSLTGDGSPLHF TGTGCCAACAGCTTAACGGGGGATGGGTCACCCCTCCACTTT
- TRBD1 TRBJ1-5 TRBV19 CATMQGARGSWPQHF TGTGCCACCATGCAGGGGGCGCGGGGTAGTTGGCCCCAGCATTTT
- - TRBJ1-2 TRBV3-1/TRBV3-2 CASSQERARGNYGYTF TGTGCCAGCAGCCAAGAAAGGGCCAGGGGAAACTATGGCTACACCTTC
- - TRBJ1-1 TRBV19 CASSPWRSEAFF TGTGCCAGTAGTCCCTGGAGATCAGAAGCTTTCTTT
- - TRBJ2-1 TRBV3-1/TRBV3-2 CASSQARRAYNEQFF TGTGCCAGCAGCCAAGCGCGGCGAGCCTACAATGAGCAGTTCTTC
once TRBD1 TRBJ1-4 TRBV28 CASSLGTGVSNEKLFF TGTGCCAGCAGTTTAGGTACAGGGGTGAGTAATGAAAAACTGTTTTTT
once - TRBJ2-3 TRBV3-1/TRBV3-2 CASSQSQWDTQYF TGTGCCAGCAGCCAAAGCCAATGGGATACGCAGTATTTT